What follows describes a single TCR beta chain. Its antigen is not known. One base away lies a much larger clone, so this may be a sequencing read error. The sample is drawn from a study of CD8 T cells in ankylosing spondylitis. Findings and caveats of the study: The authors reported significant enrichment of disease-linked clones in matched ankylosing spondylitis synovial fluid. Characteristic of ankylosing spondylitis blood, it appeared, was a TCR beta motif comprising roughly 8 highly homologous variants.

This CDR3 is 14 amino acids long. Trimming stripped 1 base from V and 7 bases from J, with 10 bases between. Germline CDR1 SEHNR, CDR2 FQNEAQ (reference sequence). For TCR beta, libraries came from quantitative 5'-RACE with molecular barcodes. TCRdb redid the calling of the 5' RACE reads with MiXCR, one entry per CDR3 protein. The table has hundreds of thousands of distinct CDR3 sequences, approximately 8.4% seen once; the top ten hold 4% to 5.5%. This chain uses TRBV7-9 with TRBJ1-4; D may be TRBD1 (6 bases). The sequenced sample was blood, either unsorted or a sorted T cell fraction (not recorded which). This clonotype was obtained from a female donor with ankylosing spondylitis or in good health (not recorded which). CDR3 loop: CASSLGVGGEKLFF. Written as DNA, the CDR3 is TGTGCCAGCAGCTTAGGGGTAGGGGGTGAAAAACTGTTTTTT.